This is a list of T cell receptor beta chains from one sample in a study of glioma-infiltrating T cells. TCRdb fed the multiplex PCR reads into MiXCR, producing one record per CDR3 protein. The sample yields roughly 100,000 distinct CDR3 sequences, around 31% seen once. The material sequenced was glioma tissue, nonneoplastic brain tissue, or PBMCs (not recorded which). These receptors originate from a human donor with low-grade glioma or glioblastoma, undergoing nonglioma brain surgery, or in good health (not recorded which). The CDR3 runs from the conserved cysteine through the conserved F or W. The D gene is left open where the match is weak. The size of a clone is reported for some rows only, either as once, few or many, or as a class for expanded clones.

j_call: TRBJ1-1
d_call: -
v_call: TRBV28
clone_size: many
cdr3_aa: CASSQLPSNTEAFF
cdr3_nt: TGTGCCAGCAGTCAACTCCCATCTAACACTGAAGCTTTCTTT

j_call: TRBJ1-2
d_call: TRBD1
v_call: TRBV6-1
clone_size: many
cdr3_aa: CASSEAADRGNGYTF
cdr3_nt: TGTGCCAGCAGTGAAGCTGCGGACAGGGGGAATGGCTACACCTTC

j_call: TRBJ1-5
d_call: TRBD1
v_call: TRBV6-1
clone_size: many
cdr3_aa: CASRGTVNQPQHF
cdr3_nt: TGTGCCAGCAGGGGGACAGTCAATCAGCCCCAGCATTTT

j_call: TRBJ2-5
d_call: TRBD1
v_call: TRBV28
clone_size: few
cdr3_aa: CASKTGGETQYF
cdr3_nt: TGTGCCAGCAAGACAGGGGGAGAGACCCAGTACTTC

j_call: TRBJ1-2
d_call: -
v_call: TRBV7-3
clone_size: -
cdr3_aa: CASSFGAGYGYTF
cdr3_nt: TGTGCCAGCAGCTTTGGTGCAGGGTACGGCTACACCTTC

j_call: TRBJ1-2
d_call: -
v_call: TRBV20-1
clone_size: many
cdr3_aa: CSALLISEGGYGYTF
cdr3_nt: TGCAGCGCCCTATTAATCTCCGAAGGGGGTTATGGCTACACCTTC

j_call: TRBJ1-5
d_call: -
v_call: TRBV7-9
clone_size: once
cdr3_aa: CASADGPGAHKPQHF
cdr3_nt: TGTGCCAGCGCTGACGGTCCAGGGGCCCATAAGCCCCAGCATTTT

j_call: TRBJ1-1
d_call: TRBD1
v_call: TRBV3-1
clone_size: many
cdr3_aa: CASSQMGQPNTEAFF
cdr3_nt: TGTGCCAGCAGCCAAATGGGACAGCCGAACACTGAAGCTTTCTTT

j_call: TRBJ1-5
d_call: -
v_call: TRBV20-1
clone_size: many
cdr3_aa: CSASRVNQPQHF
cdr3_nt: TGCAGTGCTAGTCGGGTAAATCAGCCCCAGCATTTT

j_call: TRBJ2-7
d_call: TRBD1
v_call: TRBV7-2
clone_size: many
cdr3_aa: CASSWGQVFEQYF
cdr3_nt: TGTGCCAGCAGCTGGGGACAGGTATTCGAGCAGTACTTC

j_call: TRBJ1-1
d_call: TRBD1
v_call: TRBV2
clone_size: many
cdr3_aa: CASRADREALKAFF
cdr3_nt: TGTGCCAGCAGGGCCGACAGGGAAGCATTGAAAGCTTTCTTT

j_call: TRBJ1-5
d_call: TRBD1
v_call: TRBV20-1
clone_size: many
cdr3_aa: CSAHTTGTGNQPQHF
cdr3_nt: TGCAGTGCTCACACCACCGGGACAGGGAATCAGCCCCAGCATTTT

j_call: TRBJ2-5
d_call: TRBD2
v_call: TRBV28
clone_size: many
cdr3_aa: CANVAGGLETQYF
cdr3_nt: TGTGCCAACGTAGCGGGGGGGCTGGAGACCCAGTACTTC

j_call: TRBJ1-2
d_call: -
v_call: TRBV4-3
clone_size: few
cdr3_aa: CASSPSEYGYTF
cdr3_nt: TGCGCCAGCAGCCCCTCAGAGTATGGCTACACCTTC

j_call: TRBJ1-4
d_call: -
v_call: TRBV7-9
clone_size: few
cdr3_aa: CASSFRVRKTNEKLFF
cdr3_nt: TGTGCCAGCAGCTTCCGGGTCCGCAAAACTAATGAAAAACTGTTTTTT

j_call: TRBJ2-3
d_call: -
v_call: TRBV19
clone_size: few
cdr3_aa: CASISQAAGIDTQYF
cdr3_nt: TGTGCCAGTATCTCCCAGGCAGCCGGGATAGATACGCAGTATTTT

j_call: TRBJ2-7
d_call: -
v_call: TRBV20-1
clone_size: many
cdr3_aa: CSASVSSGEQYF
cdr3_nt: TGCAGTGCTAGTGTGTCCTCGGGTGAGCAGTACTTC

j_call: TRBJ1-4
d_call: -
v_call: TRBV5-5
clone_size: once
cdr3_aa: CASRQGGEKLFF
cdr3_nt: TGTGCCAGCAGACAGGGCGGCGAAAAACTGTTTTTT

j_call: TRBJ1-5
d_call: -
v_call: TRBV20-1
clone_size: many
cdr3_aa: CSARRGRDDQPQHF
cdr3_nt: TGCAGTGCTAGAAGAGGGAGGGACGACCAGCCCCAGCATTTT

j_call: TRBJ1-2
d_call: -
v_call: TRBV2
clone_size: -
cdr3_aa: CASSEAGTYYGYTF
cdr3_nt: TGTGCCAGCAGTGAAGCGGGGACATACTATGGCTACACCTTC

j_call: TRBJ1-1
d_call: -
v_call: TRBV18
clone_size: -
cdr3_aa: CASSPAVLSGNTEAFF
cdr3_nt: TGTGCCAGCTCACCGGCGGTCCTGAGCGGAAACACTGAAGCTTTCTTT

j_call: TRBJ2-1
d_call: TRBD2
v_call: TRBV6-1
clone_size: -
cdr3_aa: CASSTYRDYVDQFF
cdr3_nt: TGTGCCAGCAGCACCTACCGGGACTACGTTGATCAGTTCTTC

j_call: TRBJ1-3
d_call: -
v_call: TRBV6-6
clone_size: many
cdr3_aa: CASSYQGTGNTIYF
cdr3_nt: TGTGCCAGCAGTTACCAGGGGACTGGAAACACCATATATTTT

j_call: TRBJ2-7
d_call: TRBD2
v_call: TRBV9
clone_size: -
cdr3_aa: CASNRGETYEQYF
cdr3_nt: TGTGCCAGCAACCGGGGGGAAACCTACGAGCAGTACTTC

j_call: TRBJ1-2
d_call: TRBD1
v_call: TRBV5-1
clone_size: -
cdr3_aa: CASSAGQTNGYTF
cdr3_nt: TGCGCCAGCAGCGCGGGACAGACAAATGGCTACACCTTC

j_call: TRBJ2-1
d_call: TRBD2
v_call: TRBV28
clone_size: many
cdr3_aa: CASTTSGGAYNEQFF
cdr3_nt: TGTGCCAGCACCACTAGCGGGGGGGCCTACAATGAGCAGTTCTTC

j_call: TRBJ2-1
d_call: -
v_call: TRBV27
clone_size: many
cdr3_aa: CASKVRPNNEQFF
cdr3_nt: TGTGCCAGCAAGGTTAGGCCAAACAATGAGCAGTTCTTC

j_call: TRBJ1-1
d_call: -
v_call: TRBV6-1
clone_size: many
cdr3_aa: CASSFTSVGGDTEAFF
cdr3_nt: TGTGCCAGCAGTTTTACAAGTGTCGGGGGGGACACTGAAGCTTTCTTT

j_call: TRBJ2-6
d_call: TRBD1
v_call: TRBV12-3/TRBV12-4
clone_size: -
cdr3_aa: CASSTGGFAGANVLTF
cdr3_nt: TGTGCCAGCAGTACAGGGGGGTTCGCTGGGGCCAACGTCCTGACTTTC

j_call: TRBJ2-5
d_call: -
v_call: TRBV27
clone_size: many
cdr3_aa: CASRGLLGSETQYF
cdr3_nt: TGTGCCAGCAGGGGTCTACTAGGTAGTGAGACCCAGTACTTC

j_call: TRBJ1-2
d_call: -
v_call: TRBV27
clone_size: many
cdr3_aa: CASSLLGSYGYTF
cdr3_nt: TGTGCCAGCAGTTTATTAGGTTCCTATGGCTACACCTTC

j_call: TRBJ1-3
d_call: -
v_call: TRBV4-3
clone_size: many
cdr3_aa: CASSPEIRNTIYF
cdr3_nt: TGCGCCAGCAGCCCGGAGATTCGAAACACCATATATTTT

j_call: TRBJ2-3
d_call: TRBD2
v_call: TRBV20-1
clone_size: -
cdr3_aa: CSAREIGLAGGRVQYF
cdr3_nt: TGCAGTGCTAGAGAGATTGGACTAGCGGGGGGGAGGGTCCAGTATTTT

j_call: TRBJ2-3
d_call: -
v_call: TRBV4-2
clone_size: few
cdr3_aa: CASSQQGGGTDTQYF
cdr3_nt: TGTGCCAGCAGCCAACAGGGGGGGGGGACAGATACGCAGTATTTT

j_call: TRBJ1-1
d_call: -
v_call: TRBV7-9
clone_size: few
cdr3_aa: CASSLGQLQAFF
cdr3_nt: TGTGCCAGCAGCTTAGGACAACTCCAAGCTTTCTTT

j_call: TRBJ2-1
d_call: -
v_call: TRBV27
clone_size: many
cdr3_aa: CASSLVRNEQFF
cdr3_nt: TGTGCCAGCAGTTTAGTGAGGAATGAGCAGTTCTTC

j_call: TRBJ1-1
d_call: -
v_call: TRBV7-8
clone_size: many
cdr3_aa: CASSLYGRGGTEAFF
cdr3_nt: TGTGCCAGCAGCTTATACGGCAGGGGCGGCACTGAAGCTTTCTTT

j_call: TRBJ1-1
d_call: -
v_call: TRBV7-6
clone_size: -
cdr3_aa: CASGQGQHAEAFF
cdr3_nt: TGTGCTAGCGGTCAAGGACAGCACGCTGAAGCTTTCTTT

j_call: TRBJ2-1
d_call: TRBD1
v_call: TRBV18
clone_size: -
cdr3_aa: CASSPPIGTGNYNEQFF
cdr3_nt: TGTGCCAGCTCACCACCGATCGGGACAGGCAATTACAATGAGCAGTTCTTC

j_call: TRBJ1-2
d_call: TRBD1
v_call: TRBV18
clone_size: many
cdr3_aa: CASSPYSDRNLYGYTF
cdr3_nt: TGTGCCAGCTCACCTTATTCGGACAGGAATCTCTATGGCTACACCTTC

j_call: TRBJ1-1
d_call: -
v_call: TRBV5-4
clone_size: many
cdr3_aa: CASSLQGTNTEAFF
cdr3_nt: TGTGCCAGCAGCTTGCAGGGTACCAACACTGAAGCTTTCTTT

j_call: TRBJ1-2
d_call: -
v_call: TRBV6-1
clone_size: many
cdr3_aa: CASSYNPVAADGYTF
cdr3_nt: TGTGCCAGCAGTTATAATCCGGTAGCCGCGGATGGCTACACCTTC

j_call: TRBJ2-3
d_call: TRBD2
v_call: TRBV20-1
clone_size: -
cdr3_aa: CSASQAGGRGTQYF
cdr3_nt: TGCAGTGCTAGCCAAGCGGGGGGGCGTGGTACGCAGTATTTT

j_call: TRBJ2-1
d_call: -
v_call: TRBV27
clone_size: many
cdr3_aa: CASIPGGSSYNEQFF
cdr3_nt: TGTGCCAGCATTCCCGGTGGCAGCTCCTACAATGAGCAGTTCTTC

j_call: TRBJ2-5
d_call: -
v_call: TRBV6-1
clone_size: many
cdr3_aa: CASSSGGRIQETQYF
cdr3_nt: TGTGCCAGCAGTTCCGGGGGGCGAATTCAAGAGACCCAGTACTTC

j_call: TRBJ1-3
d_call: -
v_call: TRBV7-2
clone_size: few
cdr3_aa: CASSLFAEGNTIYF
cdr3_nt: TGTGCCAGCAGCTTATTTGCGGAGGGAAACACCATATATTTT

j_call: TRBJ1-2
d_call: -
v_call: TRBV15
clone_size: many
cdr3_aa: CATSRVTGIYGYTF
cdr3_nt: TGTGCCACCAGCAGAGTAACGGGGATCTATGGCTACACCTTC

j_call: TRBJ1-2
d_call: -
v_call: TRBV3-1
clone_size: once
cdr3_aa: CASIQDLGSGGYTF
cdr3_nt: TGTGCCAGCATCCAAGATTTAGGCTCGGGTGGCTACACCTTC